Here is one T cell receptor (beta chain) with its context. This record comes from a study of control samples from healthy donors and cancer patients. The CDR3 extends over 16 amino acids. The junction had 8 bases not matched to a gene; V was cut back by 4 bases and J by 2 bases. Germline V gene lookup returns CDR1 MGHRA and CDR2 YSYEKL. The method was immunoSEQ multiplex PCR; TCRdb's version includes in-frame clones alone and lacks a portion of them. The repertoire has about 41,000 clones, roughly 94% of them found once; the top ten carry approximately 24%. The V gene is TRBV4-1, the J gene TRBJ2-7, with 10 bases lining up with TRBD2. This receptor was obtained from a man aged 55-75 years in good health. Sample: blood. The DNA for the CDR3 is TGCGCCAGCAGCCTAATCGGGACTAGCGAAACCTACGAGCAGTACTTC. It translates to CASSLIGTSETYEQYF.